What follows are 16 T cell receptor beta chains derived from one specimen sequenced in a study of monozygotic twins with inflammatory bowel disease. TCRdb re-called the 5' RACE reads; every CDR3 protein appears as one record, without DNA. The table lists approximately 330,000 distinct CDR3 sequences. Specimen: blood. These receptor sequences come from a human donor with ulcerative colitis or Crohn's disease, or a healthy co-twin of an affected twin (not recorded which).

The J gene is TRBJ2-1, the V gene TRBV5-3; lacking DNA, the TRBD2 call made by TCRdb goes unchecked. TRBV5-3 is designated an ORF whose function remains uncertain. The CDR3 spans 14 residues. CDR3 sequence reads: CARSSRQQHNEQFF.

The rearrangement uses TRBV20-1 and TRBJ1-1; absent DNA, TCRdb's TRBD1 call cannot be checked. Germline V lookup: CDR1 DFQATT, CDR2 SNEGSKA (reference sequence). The CDR3 consists of 16 residues. The CDR3: CSARVPRGASNTEAFF.

The chain joins TRBV29-1 to TRBJ2-1. The CDR3 covers 14 residues. Germline CDR1 SQVTM, CDR2 ANQGSEA. The CDR3 protein is CSVDGRNYYNEQFF.

V gene TRBV20-1 combines with J gene TRBJ1-1; TCRdb's D call, TRBD1, is unchecked because there is no DNA. CDR1 is DFQATT and CDR2 is SNEGSKA in the germline V gene (reference sequence). This CDR3 is 15 amino acids long. CDR3 in amino acids: CSARETGTLNTEAFF.

The chain recombines TRBV24-1 with TRBJ2-1; TCRdb picks TRBD2, but there is no DNA to check that call. This CDR3 spans 19 amino acids. Germline V gene sequence: CDR1 KGHDR, CDR2 SFDVKD. CDR3 in amino acids: CATGSLLAGDLFSYNEQFF.

This chain connects TRBV5-4 to TRBJ2-1; TCRdb's D call, TRBD2, is unchecked because there is no DNA. The CDR3 totals 16 residues. CDR1 and CDR2 (germline): SGHNT, YYREEE (reference sequence). CDR3 in amino acids: CASSPPGGALLNEQFF.

V gene TRBV4-1 combines with J gene TRBJ2-1; no DNA is available, so the TRBD2 call from TCRdb remains unchecked. From germline, CDR1 is MGHRA and CDR2 YSYEKL. This CDR3 contains 20 residues. CDR3: CASSQEVSTTFSGSYNEQFF.

The chain employs TRBV9 and TRBJ1-2; TCRdb indicates TRBD1, and absent DNA this call remains unverified. This CDR3 comprises 17 residues. Per the germline V gene, CDR1 is SGDLS and CDR2 is YYNGEE. CDR3 residues: CASSASPYTGMAYGYTF.

The gene calls are TRBV29-1 and TRBJ1-1. Germline V gene lookup returns CDR1 SQVTM and CDR2 ANQGSEA. The CDR3 is 13 amino acids. The CDR3 loop reads CSVLITWNGEAFF. Full variable domain (outside the CDR3, taken from reference TRBV29-1 and TRBJ1-1): SAVISQKPSRDICQRGTSLTIQCQVDSQVTMMFWYRQQPGQSLTLIATANQGSEATYESGFVIDKFPISRPNLTFSTLTVSNMSPEDSSIYLCSVLITWNGEAFFGQGTRLTVV.

The chain uses TRBV20-1 and TRBJ2-7; without DNA, the TCRdb call of TRBD1 cannot be checked. Germline assignment: CDR1 DFQATT and CDR2 SNEGSKA (reference sequence). CDR3 length equals 14 residues. The CDR3: CSAYPGQGAYEQYF.

The chain is built from TRBV9 and TRBJ2-5; TCRdb indicates TRBD1, and absent DNA this call remains unverified. Germline loops: CDR1 SGDLS, CDR2 YYNGEE. This CDR3 spans 15 amino acids. CDR3 loop: CASSGMTGPGETQYF.

The gene calls are TRBV6-1 and TRBJ2-7. Germline V gene sequence: CDR1 MNHNS, CDR2 SASEGT. The CDR3 runs 15 residues. CDR3 in amino acids: CASKFHLGISYEQYF.

The J gene is TRBJ2-7, the V gene TRBV30; TCRdb's D gene call, TRBD1, goes unchecked for lack of DNA. This CDR3 is 13 amino acids long. CDR1 and CDR2 from the germline V gene are GTSNPN and SVGIG (reference sequence). This CDR3 reads CAWMRSIPGEQYF.

The CDR3 loop reads CSALTRQGTDTQYF. The chain employs TRBV20-1 and TRBJ2-3; TCRdb indicates TRBD1, and absent DNA this call remains unverified. The CDR3 contains 14 residues. Germline V gene data show CDR1 as DFQATT and CDR2 as SNEGSKA (reference sequence).

The chain employs TRBV28 and TRBJ2-7; without DNA, the TCRdb call of TRBD1 cannot be checked. The V gene's germline CDR1 is MDHEN and CDR2 SYDVKM. This CDR3 comprises 14 residues. CDR3 protein: CASSFTIRGGEQYF. The full variable domain, completed using reference TRBV28 and TRBJ2-7, is DVKVTQSSRYLVKRTGEKVFLECVQDMDHENMFWYRQDPGLGLRLIYFSYDVKMKEKGDIPEGYSVSREKKERFSLILESASTNQTSMYLCASSFTIRGGEQYFGPGTRLTVT.

The genes are TRBV5-4 and TRBJ2-3. This CDR3 has 16 residues. The germline V gene encodes CDR1 SGHNT and CDR2 YYREEE (reference sequence). CDR3 amino acids: CASSLGRQRNTDTQYF. The whole variable domain, filled in from reference TRBV5-4 and TRBJ2-3, reads ETGVTQSPTHLIKTRGQQVTLRCSSQSGHNTVSWYQQALGQGPQFIFQYYREEENGRGNFPPRFSGLQFPNYSSELNVNALELDDSALYLCASSLGRQRNTDTQYFGPGTRLTVL.